Listed below are T cell receptor beta chains from one sample, sequenced in a study of cytomegalovirus exposure and HLA in healthy donors. Here immunoSEQ multiplex PCR was the method, and the copy in TCRdb shows in-frame clones only, minus some. The sample includes more than 90,000 clones, approximately 80% seen only once; the top ten take about 4%. The sample was PBMCs. These receptors originate from a man between 45 and 60 years old in good health and CMV-seronegative. Each CDR3 is given with its conserved first and last residue. The D gene is left open where the match is weak. Expanded clones are given a class, and other clones once, few, many or no size at all.

d_call j_call v_call clone_size cdr3_aa cdr3_nt
NA TRBJ1-5 TRBV7-9 NA CASSLSGRGDQPQHF TGTGCCAGCAGCTTATCAGGCAGGGGTGATCAGCCCCAGCATTTT
NA TRBJ2-3 TRBV7-9 NA CASSLDLSWGRGSTDTQYF TGTGCCAGCAGCTTAGATCTCTCCTGGGGGCGGGGGAGCACAGATACGCAGTATTTT
TRBD1 TRBJ1-1 TRBV5-1 NA CASSPGQDYTEAFF TGCGCCAGCAGCCCGGGACAGGACTACACTGAAGCTTTCTTT
NA TRBJ2-3 TRBV6-1 NA CATWGETTDTQYF TGTGCCACTTGGGGGGAAACCACAGATACGCAGTATTTT
TRBD2 TRBJ2-3 TRBV9 NA CASSPTSGRTDTQYF TGTGCCTCCTCCCCGACTAGCGGGAGAACAGATACGCAGTATTTT
TRBD2 TRBJ2-5 TRBV19 once CASSIVTLAGETQYF TGTGCCAGTAGTATAGTCACCCTAGCGGGAGAGACCCAGTACTTC
NA TRBJ2-1 TRBV6-6 NA CASSYSGPNEQFF TGTGCCAGCAGTTACTCTGGGCCCAATGAGCAGTTCTTC
NA TRBJ1-2 TRBV28 NA CASSLNSYGYTF TGTGCCAGCAGTTTAAACAGCTATGGCTACACCTTC
NA TRBJ2-5 TRBV2 few CASSVGVVEQETQYF TGTGCCAGCAGTGTAGGGGTGGTGGAGCAAGAGACCCAGTACTTC
NA TRBJ1-6 TRBV4-1 NA CASSQEGIRGSGSPLHF TGCGCCAGCAGCCAAGAAGGGATTAGGGGTAGTGGTTCACCCCTCCACTTT
TRBD2 TRBJ2-5 TRBV11-1 once CASSFAGGAGETQYF TGTGCCAGCAGCTTCGCGGGAGGGGCGGGGGAGACCCAGTACTTC
NA TRBJ1-1 TRBV11-2 NA CASSSIPTSEAFF TGTGCCAGCAGCTCTATCCCGACTTCTGAAGCTTTCTTT
TRBD2 TRBJ2-7 TRBV7-2 NA CASSSSGSSYEQYF TGTGCCAGCAGCTCCAGCGGGAGCTCCTACGAGCAGTACTTC
NA TRBJ2-5 TRBV2 NA CASAAGALQTQYF TGTGCCAGCGCGGCTGGGGCCTTACAGACCCAGTACTTC
NA TRBJ2-1 TRBV9 few CASSEAAVSYNEQFF TGTGCCAGCAGCGAGGCAGCGGTCTCCTACAATGAGCAGTTCTTC
TRBD1 TRBJ1-1 TRBV28 NA CASQDRLNTEAFF TGTGCCAGCCAGGACAGGTTGAACACTGAAGCTTTCTTT
NA TRBJ2-6 TRBV15 NA CATSSTSNVLTF TGTGCCACCAGCAGTACATCCAACGTCCTGACTTTC
TRBD2 TRBJ2-3 TRBV7-2 NA CATPGGLAGPTDTQYF TGTGCCACACCGGGGGGACTAGCGGGACCCACAGATACGCAGTATTTT
NA TRBJ2-2 TRBV19 once CASSMEAVTGTGELFF TGTGCCAGTAGTATGGAGGCCGTAACCGGGACCGGGGAGCTGTTTTTT
TRBD1 TRBJ2-5 TRBV6-1 NA CASKKGARETQYF TGTGCCAGCAAAAAGGGGGCGCGTGAGACCCAGTACTTC
TRBD1 TRBJ2-6 TRBV5-1 NA CASSPRQGPSSGANVLTF TGCGCCAGCAGCCCAAGACAGGGCCCGAGCTCTGGGGCCAACGTCCTGACTTTC
TRBD2 TRBJ2-2 TRBV4-3 NA CASSQEPAGGPAGELFF TGCGCCAGCAGCCAAGAGCCAGCGGGAGGGCCGGCGGGGGAGCTGTTTTTT
NA TRBJ1-1 TRBV20-1 NA CSATVSTEAFF TGCAGTGCTACCGTGAGCACTGAAGCTTTCTTT
TRBD2 TRBJ2-1 TRBV9 NA CASSVSGDSYNEQFF TGTGCCAGCAGCGTGAGCGGGGATTCATACAATGAGCAGTTCTTC
TRBD2 TRBJ2-3 TRBV9 NA CASSVGTSGTDTQYF TGTGCCAGCAGCGTAGGGACTAGCGGCACAGATACGCAGTATTTT
NA TRBJ2-4 TRBV6-5 NA CASSLRPGLAKNIQYF TGTGCCAGCAGTTTGAGGCCGGGACTAGCCAAAAACATTCAGTACTTC
TRBD2 TRBJ2-7 TRBV6-1 once CASSARGGAYEQYF TGTGCCAGCAGTGCCCGGGGGGGGGCCTACGAGCAGTACTTC
TRBD2 TRBJ2-3 TRBV28 NA CASSLAGGPDTQYF TGTGCCAGCAGTTTAGCGGGAGGGCCAGATACGCAGTATTTT
TRBD2 TRBJ2-5 TRBV19 NA CASSLGLAEETQYF TGTGCCAGTAGCCTGGGACTAGCGGAAGAGACCCAGTACTTC
TRBD1 TRBJ2-7 TRBV5-1 NA CASRSAGTGNEQYF TGCGCCAGCAGGTCCGCCGGGACAGGGAACGAGCAGTACTTC
TRBD2 TRBJ2-3 TRBV23-1 NA CASSQPGLDLDTQYF TGCGCCAGCAGTCAACCGGGACTAGATTTAGATACGCAGTATTTT
NA TRBJ2-5 TRBV11-2 NA CASSLGLKETQYF TGTGCCAGCAGCTTAGGACTAAAGGAGACCCAGTACTTC
NA TRBJ1-3 TRBV25-1 few CASSEVGANSGNTIYF TGTGCCAGCAGTGAAGTAGGGGCCAACTCTGGAAACACCATATATTTT
NA TRBJ1-3 TRBV5-1 NA CASSLNGGSGNTIYF TGCGCCAGCAGCTTGAATGGGGGCTCGGGAAACACCATATATTTT
NA TRBJ2-6 TRBV5-1 NA CASSLNGLQPTLRPNVLTF TGCGCCAGCAGCTTGAACGGCCTACAACCCACTCTGCGGCCCAACGTCCTGACTTTC
NA TRBJ2-2 TRBV9 NA CASSVGATGELFF TGTGCCAGCAGCGTAGGGGCCACCGGGGAGCTGTTTTTT
NA TRBJ1-4 TRBV5-4 NA CASSLVSGEDFATNEKLFF TGTGCCAGCAGCTTGGTCTCGGGAGAGGACTTCGCAACTAATGAAAAACTGTTTTTT
TRBD1 TRBJ2-1 TRBV4-3 NA CASSPSLSPQGAVNNEQFF TGCGCCAGCAGCCCCTCCCTGTCACCGCAGGGGGCGGTGAACAATGAGCAGTTCTTC
TRBD1 TRBJ2-5 TRBV18 NA CASSPPGQGGETQYF TGTGCCAGCTCACCACCGGGACAGGGAGGAGAGACCCAGTACTTC
TRBD2 TRBJ2-4 TRBV27 NA CASPQRGLAGGPCECWAKNIQYF TGTGCCAGCCCTCAAAGAGGACTAGCGGGAGGGCCATGTGAGTGCTGGGCCAAAAACATTCAGTACTTC
NA TRBJ2-3 TRBV27 NA CASRPRGHGTDTQYF TGTGCCAGCCGGCCGCGGGGGCATGGCACAGATACGCAGTATTTT
TRBD2 TRBJ2-1 TRBV7-3 NA CASSHLAGGSEQFF TGTGCCAGCAGCCATCTAGCGGGAGGGAGTGAGCAGTTCTTC
TRBD1 TRBJ2-7 TRBV6-1 NA CASSSDDLGQGKF TGTGCCAGTAGCAGTGACGACCTGGGACAGGGGAAATTC
NA TRBJ2-7 TRBV29-1 NA CSVQGGSTYEQYF TGCAGCGTTCAGGGGGGATCTACCTACGAGCAGTACTTC
TRBD1 TRBJ1-3 TRBV6-5 once CASSLTGVGNTIYF TGTGCCAGCAGTCTGACAGGGGTTGGAAACACCATATATTTT
NA TRBJ1-4 TRBV5-1 NA CASSLGQSSLTVKLFF TGCGCCAGCAGCTTGGGGCAGTCCAGCCTGACAGTAAAACTGTTTTTT
NA TRBJ2-5 TRBV29-1 once CSVEATGRLWAQYF TGCAGCGTTGAAGCTACAGGGCGTCTGTGGGCCCAGTACTTC
NA TRBJ1-2 TRBV6-1 NA CASSDLGRADGYTF TGTGCCAGCAGTGATTTGGGGAGGGCGGATGGCTACACCTTC
TRBD1 TRBJ2-7 TRBV5-1 NA CASSLDLGQANEQYF TGCGCCAGCAGCTTGGACCTGGGACAGGCCAACGAGCAGTACTTC
NA TRBJ2-3 TRBV29-1 few CSVGQGLTDTQYF TGCAGCGTTGGGCAGGGGCTCACAGATACGCAGTATTTT
TRBD2 TRBJ2-3 TRBV7-8 NA CASSQTSGTSDTQYF TGTGCCAGCAGCCAGACTAGCGGGACATCAGATACGCAGTATTTT
NA TRBJ1-6 TRBV27 once CASSLGAVAPLHF TGTGCCAGCAGTTTAGGGGCGGTCGCCCCCCTCCACTTT
NA TRBJ2-1 TRBV5-6 NA CASSLAAGWGYNEQFF TGTGCCAGCAGCTTGGCCGCGGGATGGGGTTACAATGAGCAGTTCTTC
TRBD1 TRBJ2-7 TRBV7-9 once CASSLNRGQREWYF TGTGCCAGCAGCTTAAACAGGGGGCAGAGGGAGTGGTACTTC
NA TRBJ1-2 TRBV29-1 once CSARGGAGGYTF TGCAGCGCGAGGGGGGGGGCAGGTGGCTACACCTTC
TRBD1 TRBJ2-5 TRBV10-3 NA CAISKGDSTQETQYF TGTGCCATCAGTAAGGGGGACAGCACACAAGAGACCCAGTACTTC